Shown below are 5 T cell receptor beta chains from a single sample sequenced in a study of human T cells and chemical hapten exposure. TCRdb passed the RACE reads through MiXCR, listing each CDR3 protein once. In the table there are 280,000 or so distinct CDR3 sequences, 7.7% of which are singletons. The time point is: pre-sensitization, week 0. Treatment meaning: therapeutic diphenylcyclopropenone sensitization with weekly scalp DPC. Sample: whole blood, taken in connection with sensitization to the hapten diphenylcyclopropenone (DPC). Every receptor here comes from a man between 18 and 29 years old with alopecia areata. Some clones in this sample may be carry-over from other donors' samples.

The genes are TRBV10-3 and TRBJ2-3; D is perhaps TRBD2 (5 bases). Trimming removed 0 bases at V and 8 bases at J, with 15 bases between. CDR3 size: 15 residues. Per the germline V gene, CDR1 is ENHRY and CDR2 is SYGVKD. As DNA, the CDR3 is TGTGCCATCAGTGAGTCCGGGGATACACCCGGTACGCAGTATTTT. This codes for CAISESGDTPGTQYF.

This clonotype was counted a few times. In DNA, the CDR3 is TGTGCCAGCAGCTTGGCCATCACTCTGGTCGTGGTCTCTGAAGCTTTCTTT. Encoded protein: CASSLAITLVVVSEAFF. The chain carries TRBV5-8 and TRBJ1-1, with D hard to call. Germline V gene data show CDR1 as SGHTS and CDR2 as YDEGEE. The CDR3 is 17 amino acids. V was shortened by 0 bases and J by 6 bases, with 21 bases between the two germline ends.

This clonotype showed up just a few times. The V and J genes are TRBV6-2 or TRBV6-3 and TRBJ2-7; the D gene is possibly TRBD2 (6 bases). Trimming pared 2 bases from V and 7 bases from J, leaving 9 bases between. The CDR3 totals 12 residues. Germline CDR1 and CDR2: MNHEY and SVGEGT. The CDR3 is CASSYLGGEQYV. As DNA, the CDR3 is TGTGCCAGCAGTTACCTGGGGGGAGAGCAGTACGTC.

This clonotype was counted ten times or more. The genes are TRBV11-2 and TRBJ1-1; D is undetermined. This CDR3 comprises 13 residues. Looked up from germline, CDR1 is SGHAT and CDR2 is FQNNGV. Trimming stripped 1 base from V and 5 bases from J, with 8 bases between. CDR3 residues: CASSLVGETEAFF. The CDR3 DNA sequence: TGTGCCAGCAGCTTAGTTGGGGAGACTGAAGCTTTCTTT.

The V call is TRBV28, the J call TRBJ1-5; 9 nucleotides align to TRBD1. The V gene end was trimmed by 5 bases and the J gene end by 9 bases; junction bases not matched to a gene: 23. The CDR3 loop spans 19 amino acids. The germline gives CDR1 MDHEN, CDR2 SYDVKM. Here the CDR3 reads CASSPLRLRDRARSGPQHF. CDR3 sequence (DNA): TGTGCCAGCAGTCCACTTCGACTCCGGGACAGGGCGAGGAGCGGGCCCCAGCATTTT.